This T cell receptor beta chain was retrieved from a study of identical twins. This clonotype appeared a few times. TCRdb re-derived calls from the 5' RACE reads in MiXCR, one entry per CDR3 protein. The profile shows about 340,000 distinct CDR3 sequences, approximately 8.8% of them singletons. CDR1 is SGHRS and CDR2 is YFSETQ in the germline V gene. This CDR3 has 14 amino acids. V gave up 5 bases and J gave up 4 bases; unmatched junction bases: 8. The chain links TRBV5-1 to TRBJ1-1; TRBD1 matches 7 bases. Sequencing was carried out using naive T cells sorted from blood. This TCR was sampled from a woman in her fifties or sixties in good health. CDR3 sequence (DNA): TGCGCCAGCAGGGCAGGGGGAGGGGTCACTGAAGCTTTCTTT. Its translation is CASRAGGGVTEAFF.